The 14 T cell receptor beta chains reported below all come from one sample, sequenced in a study of identical twins. TCRdb reprocessed the 5' RACE reads with MiXCR, giving one entry per CDR3 protein. Among roughly 750,000 distinct CDR3 sequences listed, over 20% were seen once. These same records also appear under a second study, on T cells expressing NK-cell markers.

The sequencing sample was made of PBMCs. The receptors derive from a woman aged 18 to 35 in good health.

This rearrangement joins TRBV29-1 to TRBJ2-2; 8 bases fit TRBD2. Germline V gene data show CDR1 as SQVTM and CDR2 as ANQGSEA. The CDR3 consists of 14 residues. Trimming took 4 bases from V and 1 from J; bases not matched to a gene: 2. The CDR3 DNA reads as TGCAGCGTTGTAGCGGGATTGAACACCGGGGAGCTGTTTTTT. Its translation: CSVVAGLNTGELFF.

The chain uses TRBV24-1 and TRBJ2-2; 7 bases match TRBD2. The germline gives CDR1 KGHDR, CDR2 SFDVKD. CDR3 length: 13 amino acids. V lost 9 bases to trimming and J lost 6 bases; unmatched junction nucleotides: 6. CDR3 in amino acids: CATGTKLSGELFF. The CDR3 DNA reads as TGTGCCACCGGGACTAAGTTATCCGGGGAGCTGTTTTTT.

The chain links TRBV5-6 to TRBJ2-1, with D unclear. There are 16 residues in the CDR3. CDR1 and CDR2 from the germline V gene are SGHDT and YYEEEE. Trimming took off 1 base at V and 5 bases at J, with 16 bases between the two ends. DNA of the CDR3: TGTGCCAGCAGCTTGAGAGGAACGCCGCTGAACAATGAGCAGTTCTTC. Translated, it gives CASSLRGTPLNNEQFF.

At least ten counts were recorded for this clonotype. The chain couples TRBV27 to TRBJ2-5; 10 bases match TRBD1. V was pared by 4 bases and J by 4 bases, with 9 bases of the junction left unmatched. Germline V gene data show CDR1 as MNHEY and CDR2 as SMNVEV (reference sequence). This CDR3 has 16 amino acids. The CDR3 sequence: CASSSGTGDKRETQYF. CDR3 nucleotides: TGTGCCAGCAGTTCCGGGACAGGGGATAAACGAGAGACCCAGTACTTC.

The chain links TRBV5-5 to TRBJ1-5, with a possible D match to TRBD1 (6 bases). V lost 1 base and J lost 0, with 11 bases in between. This CDR3 has 16 amino acids. Germline V lookup: CDR1 SGHKS, CDR2 YYEKEE (reference sequence). CDR3 protein: CASSLLGHTSNQPQHF. DNA for the CDR3: TGTGCCAGCAGCTTGCTGGGACACACTAGCAATCAGCCCCAGCATTTT.

The chain is built from TRBV3-1 and TRBJ1-6; D is unclear. Germline V gene data show CDR1 as LGHDT and CDR2 as YNNKEL (reference sequence). The CDR3 sequence is 14 residues long. V gave up 1 base and J gave up 7 bases, with 8 bases separating them. The CDR3 reads CASSQVPVNSPLHF. The CDR3 DNA reads TGTGCCAGCAGCCAAGTTCCAGTGAATTCACCCCTCCACTTT. Combining the CDR3 with reference TRBV3-1 and TRBJ1-6 gives the whole variable domain DTAVSQTPKYLVTQMGNDKSIKCEQNLGHDTMYWYKQDSKKFLKIMFSYNNKELIINETVPNRFSPKSPDKAHLNLHINSLELGDSAVYFCASSQVPVNSPLHFGNGTRLTVT.

The chain is built from TRBV20-1 and TRBJ2-1; no definite D call. With 2 bases removed from V and 10 bases from J, the gap between germline ends came to 9 bases. CDR3 length: 11 amino acids. Germline V gene sequence: CDR1 DFQATT, CDR2 SNEGSKA (reference sequence). CDR3 sequence: CSARFYREQFF. CDR3 coding DNA: TGCAGTGCTAGATTTTATCGGGAGCAGTTCTTC.

The V gene is TRBV20-1, the J gene TRBJ1-4; 10 bases are shared with TRBD1. The CDR3 has 16 residues. Germline trimming cut 1 base from V and 2 bases from J; bases unmatched to any gene: 4. The V gene's germline CDR1 is DFQATT and CDR2 SNEGSKA (reference sequence). The CDR3 nucleotides read TGCAGTGCTAGAGCCCCGACAGGGGGCACTAATGAAAAACTGTTTTTT. This sequence encodes CSARAPTGGTNEKLFF.

The rearrangement joins TRBV3-1 to TRBJ2-1, with unresolved D. The ends were cut back, 1 base at V and 10 bases at J, with 8 bases in the middle. The CDR3 length is 12 residues. CDR1 and CDR2 (germline): LGHDT, YNNKEL (reference sequence). CDR3 bases: TGTGCCAGCAGCCAAGGGGCGACCGAGCAGTTCTTC. It translates to CASSQGATEQFF.

The V call is TRBV9, the J call TRBJ2-3; D uncertain. The CDR3 sequence is 15 residues long. Germline V gives CDR1 SGDLS, CDR2 YYNGEE. With 1 base removed from V and 8 bases from J, the gap between germline ends came to 17 bases. CDR3 DNA: TGTGCCAGCAGCGTATCGTGGAGCCCGACGGGTACGCAGTATTTT. This translates into CASSVSWSPTGTQYF.

In this sample, this clonotype turned up many times. The gene calls are TRBV9 and TRBJ2-1, with 8 bases lining up with TRBD1. CDR3 size: 15 residues. The V and J ends lost 3 bases and 2 bases, in that order; junction bases with no gene match: 4. Germline V lookup: CDR1 SGDLS, CDR2 YYNGEE. The CDR3 DNA reads as TGTGCCAGCAGCGCCGACAGGGGAACCTACAATGAGCAGTTCTTC. Protein: CASSADRGTYNEQFF.

This clonotype has only a few counts. The rearrangement joins TRBV6-1 to TRBJ2-1; TRBD2 matches 11 bases. The CDR3 sequence is 15 residues long. Germline-derived CDR1 and CDR2 are MNHNS and SASEGT. V lost 4 bases, J lost 7 bases, and 6 bases stayed unmatched. The CDR3 sequence: CASSVAGGPRNEQFF. As DNA, the CDR3 is TGTGCCAGCAGTGTAGCGGGAGGGCCGAGGAATGAGCAGTTCTTC.

This clonotype has just a few counts. V usage is TRBV10-3 and J usage is TRBJ2-1; 12 bases line up with TRBD2. Germline CDR1 ENHRY, CDR2 SYGVKD. V was pared by 11 bases and J by 9 bases, with 17 bases of the junction left unmatched. CDR3 length equals 16 residues. Written as DNA, the CDR3 is TGTGCCTTCCCCCCCTTGACTAGCGGGGGCCTTCCTGAGCAGTTCTTC. Translated, it gives CAFPPLTSGGLPEQFF.

V is TRBV5-1 and J is TRBJ2-3; D remains ambiguous. V lost 2 bases to trimming and J lost 2 bases, with 12 bases between them. Germline CDR1 reads SGHRS; CDR2 reads YFSETQ. The CDR3 has 15 residues. The CDR3 here is CASSFGAAYTDTQYF. For the CDR3, the DNA is TGCGCCAGCAGCTTTGGTGCGGCCTACACAGATACGCAGTATTTT.